The T cell receptor beta chain under discussion was sequenced for a study of T cell repertoires in aging, cancer and after chemotherapy. General study findings and limits: Loss of evenness, beyond lost richness, contributed to age-related TCR diversity decline in cancer patients.

Peripheral blood genomic DNA, not sorted cells or RNA, was the template. Multiplex touch-down PCR with TRB-A/B primers amplified rearranged V-D-J TRB sequences. Each CDR3 protein is one row after TCRdb ran MiXCR on the multiplex PCR reads. The profile shows over 15,000 distinct CDR3 sequences, approximately 40% of them singletons. To note about this clonotype: Antigen: not known.

The CDR3 sequence is 14 residues long. CDR1 is SGHKS and CDR2 is YYEKEE in the germline V gene (reference sequence). The J segment lost 3 bases and the V segment lost 4 bases, leaving 5 bases of the junction unmatched. Sequenced sample: blood. The chain is built from TRBV5-5 and TRBJ2-7, with 9 nucleotides matching TRBD1. This receptor was obtained from a human donor with a solid tumor. CDR3 in amino acids: CASSTRDRDYEQYF. As DNA, the CDR3 is TGTGCCAGCAGCACCCGGGACAGGGACTACGAGCAGTACTTC.